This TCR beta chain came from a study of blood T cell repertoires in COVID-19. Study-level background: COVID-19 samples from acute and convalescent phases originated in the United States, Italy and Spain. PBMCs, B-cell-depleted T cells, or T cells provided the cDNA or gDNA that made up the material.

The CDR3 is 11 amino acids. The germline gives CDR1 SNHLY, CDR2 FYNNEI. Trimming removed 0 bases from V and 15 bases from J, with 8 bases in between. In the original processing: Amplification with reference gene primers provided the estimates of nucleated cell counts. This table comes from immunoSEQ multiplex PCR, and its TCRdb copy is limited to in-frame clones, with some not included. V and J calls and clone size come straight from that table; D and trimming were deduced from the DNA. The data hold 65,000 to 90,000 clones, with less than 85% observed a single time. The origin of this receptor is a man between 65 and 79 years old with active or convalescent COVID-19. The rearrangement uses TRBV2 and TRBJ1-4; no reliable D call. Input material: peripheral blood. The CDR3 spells CASSEALQMFF. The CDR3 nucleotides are TGTGCCAGCAGTGAAGCGCTTCAGATGTTTTTT.